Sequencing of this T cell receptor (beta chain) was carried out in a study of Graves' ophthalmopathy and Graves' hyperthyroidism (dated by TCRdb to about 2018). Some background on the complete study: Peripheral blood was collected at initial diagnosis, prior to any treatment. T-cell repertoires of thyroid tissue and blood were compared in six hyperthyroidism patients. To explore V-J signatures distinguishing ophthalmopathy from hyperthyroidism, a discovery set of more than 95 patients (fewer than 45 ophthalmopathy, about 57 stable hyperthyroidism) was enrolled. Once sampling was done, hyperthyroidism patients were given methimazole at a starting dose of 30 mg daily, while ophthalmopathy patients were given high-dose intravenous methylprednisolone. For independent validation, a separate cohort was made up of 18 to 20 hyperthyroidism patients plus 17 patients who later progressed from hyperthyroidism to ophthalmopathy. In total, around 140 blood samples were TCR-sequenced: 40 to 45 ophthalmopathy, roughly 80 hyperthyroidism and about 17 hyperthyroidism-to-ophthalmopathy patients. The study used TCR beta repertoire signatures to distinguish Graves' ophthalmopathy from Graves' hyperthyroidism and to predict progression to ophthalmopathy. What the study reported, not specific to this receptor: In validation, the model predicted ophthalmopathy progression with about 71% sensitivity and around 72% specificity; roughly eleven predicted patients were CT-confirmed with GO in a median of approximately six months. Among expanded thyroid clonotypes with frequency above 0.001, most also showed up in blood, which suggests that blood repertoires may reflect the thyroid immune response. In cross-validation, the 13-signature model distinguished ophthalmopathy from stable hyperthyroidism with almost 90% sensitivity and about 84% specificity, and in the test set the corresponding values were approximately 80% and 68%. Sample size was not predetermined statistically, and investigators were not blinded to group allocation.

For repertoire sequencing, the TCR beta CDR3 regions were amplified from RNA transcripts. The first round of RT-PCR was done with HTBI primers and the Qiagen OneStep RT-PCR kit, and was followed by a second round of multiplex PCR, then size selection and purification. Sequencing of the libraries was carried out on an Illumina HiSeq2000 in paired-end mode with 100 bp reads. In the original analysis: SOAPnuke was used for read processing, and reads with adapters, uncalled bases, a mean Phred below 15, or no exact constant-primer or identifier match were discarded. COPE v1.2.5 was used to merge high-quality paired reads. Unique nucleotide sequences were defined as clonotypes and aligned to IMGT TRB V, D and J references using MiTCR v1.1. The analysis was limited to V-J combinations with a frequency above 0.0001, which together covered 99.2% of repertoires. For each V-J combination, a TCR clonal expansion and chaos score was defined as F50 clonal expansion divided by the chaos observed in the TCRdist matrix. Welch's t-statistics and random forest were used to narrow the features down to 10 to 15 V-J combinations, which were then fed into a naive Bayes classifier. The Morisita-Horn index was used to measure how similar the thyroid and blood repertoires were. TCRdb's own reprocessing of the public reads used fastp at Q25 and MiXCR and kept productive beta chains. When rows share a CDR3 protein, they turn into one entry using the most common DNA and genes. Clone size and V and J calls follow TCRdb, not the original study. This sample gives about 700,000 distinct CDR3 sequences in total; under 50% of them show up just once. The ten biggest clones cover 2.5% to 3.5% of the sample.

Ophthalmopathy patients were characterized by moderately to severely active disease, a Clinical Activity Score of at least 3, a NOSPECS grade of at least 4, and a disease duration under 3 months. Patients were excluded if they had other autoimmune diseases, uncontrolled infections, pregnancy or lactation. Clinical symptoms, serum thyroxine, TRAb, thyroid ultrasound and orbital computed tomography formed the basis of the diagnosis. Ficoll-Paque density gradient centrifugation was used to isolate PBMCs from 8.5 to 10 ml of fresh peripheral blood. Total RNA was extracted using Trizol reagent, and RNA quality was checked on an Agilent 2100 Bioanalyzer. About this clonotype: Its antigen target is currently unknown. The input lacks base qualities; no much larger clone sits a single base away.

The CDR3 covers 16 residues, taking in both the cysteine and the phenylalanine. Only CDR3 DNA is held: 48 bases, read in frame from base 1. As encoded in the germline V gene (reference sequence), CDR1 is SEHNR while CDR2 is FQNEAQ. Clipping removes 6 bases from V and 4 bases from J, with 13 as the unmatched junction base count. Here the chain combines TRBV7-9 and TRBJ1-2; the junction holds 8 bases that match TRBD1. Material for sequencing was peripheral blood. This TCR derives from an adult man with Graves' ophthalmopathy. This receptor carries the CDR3 CASSLSRIQGVYGYTF. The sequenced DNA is TGTGCCAGCAGTTTATCGAGGATACAGGGGGTCTATGGCTACACCTTC.